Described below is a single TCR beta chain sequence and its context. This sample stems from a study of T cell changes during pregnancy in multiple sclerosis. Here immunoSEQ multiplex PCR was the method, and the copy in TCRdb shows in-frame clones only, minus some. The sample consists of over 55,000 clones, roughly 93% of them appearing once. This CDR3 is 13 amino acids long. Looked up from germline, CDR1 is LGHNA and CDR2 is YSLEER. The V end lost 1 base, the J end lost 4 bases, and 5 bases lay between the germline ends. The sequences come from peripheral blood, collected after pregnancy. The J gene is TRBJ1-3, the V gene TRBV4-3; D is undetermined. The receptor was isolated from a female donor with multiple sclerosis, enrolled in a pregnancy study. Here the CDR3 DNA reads TGCGCCAGCAGCCAAGGCGGAGGAAACACCATATATTTT. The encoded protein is CASSQGGGNTIYF.